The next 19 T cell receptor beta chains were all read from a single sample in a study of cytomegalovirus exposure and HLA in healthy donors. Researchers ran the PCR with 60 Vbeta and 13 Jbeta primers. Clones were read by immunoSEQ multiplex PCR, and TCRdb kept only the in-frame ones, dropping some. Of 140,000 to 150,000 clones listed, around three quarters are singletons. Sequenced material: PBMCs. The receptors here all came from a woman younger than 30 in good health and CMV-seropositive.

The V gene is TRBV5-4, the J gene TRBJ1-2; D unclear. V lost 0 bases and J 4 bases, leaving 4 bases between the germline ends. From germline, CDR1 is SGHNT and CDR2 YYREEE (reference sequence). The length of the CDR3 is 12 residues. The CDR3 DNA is TGTGCCAGCAGCTTGGAACTCTATGGCTACACCTTC. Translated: CASSLELYGYTF.

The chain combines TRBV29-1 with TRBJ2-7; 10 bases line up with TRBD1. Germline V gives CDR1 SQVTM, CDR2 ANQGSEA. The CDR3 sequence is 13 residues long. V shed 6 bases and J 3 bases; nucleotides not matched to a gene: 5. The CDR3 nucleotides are TGCAGCGTAAGGACAGGGGGAAGCTACGAGCAGTACTTC. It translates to CSVRTGGSYEQYF.

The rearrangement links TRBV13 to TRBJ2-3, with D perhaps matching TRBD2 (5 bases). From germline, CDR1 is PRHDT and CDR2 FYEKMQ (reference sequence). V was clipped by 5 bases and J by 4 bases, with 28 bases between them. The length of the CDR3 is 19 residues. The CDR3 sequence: CASSRLLGVGSEEADTQYF. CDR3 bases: TGTGCCAGCAGCCGGCTTTTGGGAGTGGGGTCGGAGGAGGCAGATACGCAGTATTTT.

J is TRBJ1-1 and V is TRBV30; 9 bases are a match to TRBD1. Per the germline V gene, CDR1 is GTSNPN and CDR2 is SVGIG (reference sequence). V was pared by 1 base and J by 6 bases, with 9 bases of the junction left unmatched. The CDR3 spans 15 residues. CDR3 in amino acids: CAWSGGQGTLAEAFF. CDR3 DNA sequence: TGTGCCTGGAGTGGCGGACAGGGGACGTTAGCTGAAGCTTTCTTT.

In DNA, the CDR3 is TGTGCCACCCGACAGGGGCAACTCTACGGCTATGGCTACACCTTC. The encoded protein is CATRQGQLYGYGYTF. This chain joins TRBV2 and TRBJ1-2; 8 bases align to TRBD1. The CDR3 runs to 15 residues. Germline loops: CDR1 SNHLY, CDR2 FYNNEI. The junction had 14 bases not matched to a gene; V was cut back by 10 bases and J by 4 bases.

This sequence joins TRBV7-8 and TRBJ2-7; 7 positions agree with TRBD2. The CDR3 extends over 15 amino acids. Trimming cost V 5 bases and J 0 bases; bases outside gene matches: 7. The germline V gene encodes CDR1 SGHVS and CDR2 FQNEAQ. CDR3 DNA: TGTGCCAGCAGCATTCTAGCGGTAATCTCCTACGAGCAGTACTTC. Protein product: CASSILAVISYEQYF.

DNA for the CDR3: TGTGCCAGCAAAGAGGGTCACGTGAACACTGAAGCTTTCTTT. Its translation is CASKEGHVNTEAFF. The V call is TRBV28, the J call TRBJ1-1; D gene unclear. The ends were cut back, 7 bases at V and 0 bases at J, with 12 bases in the middle. Germline V gene lookup returns CDR1 MDHEN and CDR2 SYDVKM. The CDR3 totals 14 residues.

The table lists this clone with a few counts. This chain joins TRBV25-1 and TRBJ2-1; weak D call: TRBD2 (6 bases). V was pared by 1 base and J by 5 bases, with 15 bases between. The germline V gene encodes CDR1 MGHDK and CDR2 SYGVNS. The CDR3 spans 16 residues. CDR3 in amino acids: CASSEFSGGRHNEQFF. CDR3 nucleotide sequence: TGTGCCAGCAGTGAATTTTCCGGGGGTAGGCACAATGAGCAGTTCTTC.

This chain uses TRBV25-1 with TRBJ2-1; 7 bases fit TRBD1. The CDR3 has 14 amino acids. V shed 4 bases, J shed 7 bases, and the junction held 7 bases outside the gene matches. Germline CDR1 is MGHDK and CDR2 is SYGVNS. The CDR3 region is CASSVRDRENEQFF. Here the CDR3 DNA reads TGTGCCAGCAGTGTACGGGACAGAGAAAATGAGCAGTTCTTC.

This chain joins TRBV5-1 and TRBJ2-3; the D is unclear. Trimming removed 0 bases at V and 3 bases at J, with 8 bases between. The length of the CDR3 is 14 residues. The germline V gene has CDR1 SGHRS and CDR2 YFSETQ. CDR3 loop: CASSLDRITDTQYF. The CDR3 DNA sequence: TGCGCCAGCAGCTTGGACAGAATAACAGATACGCAGTATTTT.

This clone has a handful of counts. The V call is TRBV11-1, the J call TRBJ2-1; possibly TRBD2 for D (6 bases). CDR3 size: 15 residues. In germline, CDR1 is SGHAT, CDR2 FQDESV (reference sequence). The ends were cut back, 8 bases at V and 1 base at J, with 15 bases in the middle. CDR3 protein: CASVPERVSYNEQFF. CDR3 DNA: TGTGCCAGCGTACCCGAGCGGGTGTCCTACAATGAGCAGTTCTTC.

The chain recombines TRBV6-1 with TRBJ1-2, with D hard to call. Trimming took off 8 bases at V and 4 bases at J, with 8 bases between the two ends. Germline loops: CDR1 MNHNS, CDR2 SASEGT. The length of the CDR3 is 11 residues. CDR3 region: CASGEGYGYTF. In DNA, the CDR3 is TGTGCCAGCGGGGAGGGCTATGGCTACACCTTC.

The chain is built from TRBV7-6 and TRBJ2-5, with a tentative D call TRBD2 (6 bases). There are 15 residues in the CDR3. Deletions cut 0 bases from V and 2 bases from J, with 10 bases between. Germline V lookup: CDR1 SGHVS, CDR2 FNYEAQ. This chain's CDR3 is CASSLAGGEQETQYF. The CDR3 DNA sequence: TGTGCCAGCAGCTTAGCGGGGGGAGAACAAGAGACCCAGTACTTC.

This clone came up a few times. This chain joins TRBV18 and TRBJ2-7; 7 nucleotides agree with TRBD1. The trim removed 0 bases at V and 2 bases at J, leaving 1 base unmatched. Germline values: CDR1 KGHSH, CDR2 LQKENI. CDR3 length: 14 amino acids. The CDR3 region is CASSPPGQTYEQYF. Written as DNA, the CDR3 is TGTGCCAGCTCACCACCGGGACAGACCTACGAGCAGTACTTC. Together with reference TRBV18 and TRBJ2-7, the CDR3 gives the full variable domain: NAGVMQNPRHLVRRRGQEARLRCSPMKGHSHVYWYRQLPEEGLKFMVYLQKENIIDESGMPKERFSAEFPKEGPSILRIQQVVRGDSAAYFCASSPPGQTYEQYFGPGTRLTVT.

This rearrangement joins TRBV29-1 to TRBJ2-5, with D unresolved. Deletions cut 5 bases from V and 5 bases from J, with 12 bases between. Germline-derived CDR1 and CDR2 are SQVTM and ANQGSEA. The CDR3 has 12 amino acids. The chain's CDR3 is CSVKMSAETQYF. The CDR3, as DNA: TGCAGCGTTAAGATGAGTGCGGAGACCCAGTACTTC.

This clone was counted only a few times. CDR3 DNA sequence: TGTGCCAGCAGCCCCGGGGGAGATCCCTACGAGCAGTACTTC. Protein: CASSPGGDPYEQYF. The chain uses TRBV9 and TRBJ2-7; D perhaps matches TRBD2 (6 bases). V was clipped by 4 bases and J by 2 bases, with 13 bases between them. The CDR3 totals 14 residues. Germline V gene sequence: CDR1 SGDLS, CDR2 YYNGEE.

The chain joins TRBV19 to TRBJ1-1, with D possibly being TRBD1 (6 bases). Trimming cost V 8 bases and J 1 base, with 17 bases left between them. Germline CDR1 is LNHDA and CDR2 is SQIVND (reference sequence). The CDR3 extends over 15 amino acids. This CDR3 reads CASATPGTKNTEAFF. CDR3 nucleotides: TGTGCCAGTGCTACACCCGGGACAAAGAACACTGAAGCTTTCTTT.

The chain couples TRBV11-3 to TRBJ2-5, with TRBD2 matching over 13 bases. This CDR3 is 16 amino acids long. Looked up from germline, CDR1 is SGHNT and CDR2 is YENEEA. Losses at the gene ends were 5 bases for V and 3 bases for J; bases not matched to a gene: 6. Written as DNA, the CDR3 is TGTGCCAGCAGCCCGGGGACTAGCGGGGAGGAAGAGACCCAGTACTTC. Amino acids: CASSPGTSGEEETQYF.

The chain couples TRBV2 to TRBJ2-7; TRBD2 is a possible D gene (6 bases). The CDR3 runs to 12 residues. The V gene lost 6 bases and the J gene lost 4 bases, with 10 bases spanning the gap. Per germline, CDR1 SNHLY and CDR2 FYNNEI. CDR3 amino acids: CASSAGIYEQYF. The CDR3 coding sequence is TGTGCCAGCAGCGCGGGAATTTACGAGCAGTACTTC.